This passage covers 12 T cell receptor beta chains from one sample sequenced in a study of CD8 T cells in Susac syndrome (dated by TCRdb to the late 2010s). Receptors were amplified or captured by the immunoSEQ multiplex PCR assay. RNA was extracted with the RNeasy kit and roughly 0.45 to 1 ug was reverse transcribed using random hexamers. TCRdb redid the processing of the public reads, applying fastp at Q25 and MiXCR, and retained in-frame beta chains. Here each entry gathers all rows of one CDR3 protein and keeps the most common genes and DNA. In this sample the table shows 250,000 to 300,000 distinct CDR3 sequences, roughly 81% of which occur a single time. The ten largest clones represent around 0.11% of the sample. Specimen: CD8+ T cells from PBMCs. These receptors were collected from a human donor with multiple sclerosis.

The gene calls are TRBV30 and TRBJ1-1; the D gene is possibly TRBD1 (6 bases). The germline gives CDR1 GTSNPN, CDR2 SVGIG (reference sequence). Trimming took 1 base from V and 6 from J, leaving 12 bases between them. There are 13 residues in the CDR3. The CDR3 DNA sequence: TGTGCCTGGAGTGCGGACAGCCGATCTGAAGCTTTCTTT. Residues: CAWSADSRSEAFF.

The CDR3 DNA reads TGTGCCAGCTTTTCGGGAGGGTTGGATACGCAGTATTTT. Residues: CASFSGGLDTQYF. The chain couples TRBV27 to TRBJ2-3; 8 positions match TRBD2. V was pared by 8 bases and J by 6 bases, with 7 bases of the junction left unmatched. This CDR3 contains 13 residues. CDR1 is MNHEY and CDR2 is SMNVEV in the germline V gene (reference sequence).

V gene TRBV19 combines with J gene TRBJ2-2; possibly TRBD1 for D (6 bases). Trimming left V 7 bases short and J 3 bases short, with 18 bases between. Germline V CDR1 and CDR2: LNHDA, SQIVND (reference sequence). The CDR3 totals 16 residues. CDR3 in DNA: TGTGCCAGTATCCCCCCCCGGGACATATACACCGGGGAGCTGTTTTTT. Its protein is CASIPPRDIYTGELFF.

The J gene is TRBJ1-6, the V gene TRBV5-1, with 9 bases identical to TRBD1. The V gene's germline CDR1 is SGHRS and CDR2 YFSETQ. V trimming: 0 bases; J trimming: 8 bases; junction bases outside the gene matches: 3. The CDR3 has 15 residues. The CDR3 region is CASSLVRTGDSPLHF. The CDR3 nucleotides are TGCGCCAGCAGCTTGGTTCGGACAGGGGATTCACCCCTCCACTTT.

The chain carries TRBV11-2 and TRBJ2-7; a possible D gene is TRBD2 (6 bases). The V gene's germline CDR1 is SGHAT and CDR2 FQNNGV. Trimming cost V 1 base and J 2 bases, with 9 bases left between them. CDR3 size: 14 residues. CDR3 residues: CASSLGPSAYEQYF. The CDR3 DNA reads TGTGCCAGCAGCTTAGGCCCTAGCGCCTACGAGCAGTACTTC.

This chain joins TRBV18 and TRBJ2-7; 8 nucleotides match TRBD1. J lost 5 bases, V lost 3 bases, and 6 bases had no gene match. Germline CDR1 reads KGHSH; CDR2 reads LQKENI. The CDR3 runs 14 residues. This CDR3 reads CASSPSTGVHEQYF. The CDR3 DNA sequence: TGTGCCAGCTCACCGTCGACAGGGGTCCACGAGCAGTACTTC.

The genes are TRBV14 and TRBJ2-2; D is undetermined. This CDR3 is built from 14 residues. Germline V gene sequence: CDR1 SGHDN, CDR2 FVKESK. V lost 4 bases, J lost 1 base, and 7 bases lay in between. The CDR3 nucleotides are TGTGCCAGCAGCCTCCGTTTGAACACCGGGGAGCTGTTTTTT. Translating gives CASSLRLNTGELFF.

V and J are TRBV11-2 and TRBJ1-5, with D hard to call. This CDR3 contains 15 residues. Germline loops: CDR1 SGHAT, CDR2 FQNNGV. Trimming shortened V by 4 bases and J by 4 bases, and 14 bases separated the two germline ends. The CDR3 loop reads CASSSFGRGNQPQHF. The CDR3 nucleotides read TGTGCCAGCAGCTCCTTTGGACGGGGAAATCAGCCCCAGCATTTT.

V gene TRBV3-1 combines with J gene TRBJ1-5; D not certain. CDR1 and CDR2 (germline): LGHDT, YNNKEL (reference sequence). The CDR3 runs 15 residues. Trimming took off 1 base at V and 3 bases at J, with 10 bases between the two ends. This CDR3 is CASSQGRRVNQPQHF. As DNA, the CDR3 is TGTGCCAGCAGCCAAGGGAGAAGGGTCAATCAGCCCCAGCATTTT.

CDR3 sequence (DNA): TGTGCCAGCAGCTTACAGGGGCTCGGGCAGCCCCAGCATTTT. Protein: CASSLQGLGQPQHF. This chain uses TRBV7-9 with TRBJ1-5, with D tentatively TRBD1 (6 bases). The CDR3 has 14 amino acids. Trimming stripped 2 bases from V and 7 bases from J, with 12 bases between. In germline, CDR1 is SEHNR, CDR2 FQNEAQ (reference sequence).

The J gene is TRBJ2-5, the V gene TRBV10-3; the D gene is possibly TRBD1 (6 bases). The V end was cut by 2 bases, the J end by 1 base, with 11 bases between. The CDR3 extends over 15 amino acids. CDR1 and CDR2 from the germline V gene are ENHRY and SYGVKD. Here the CDR3 reads CAISELDRSQETQYF. CDR3 DNA sequence: TGTGCCATCAGTGAGCTTGACAGGTCCCAAGAGACCCAGTACTTC.

The rearrangement links TRBV18 to TRBJ2-7; D may be TRBD2 (5 bases). The CDR3 length is 15 residues. Trimming pared 2 bases from V and 3 bases from J, leaving 14 bases between. Looked up from germline, CDR1 is KGHSH and CDR2 is LQKENI. CDR3 residues: CASSPRADGFYEQYF. The CDR3, as DNA: TGTGCCAGCTCACCAAGAGCGGATGGCTTCTACGAGCAGTACTTC.